This record covers a single T cell receptor beta chain. The antigen is unknown. A read error may account for a junction end that differs from germline. These data come from a study of blood T cells in healthy people across ages. General observations from the study: Among long-lived donors, naive CD4+ cells were more numerous and diversity higher than in aged donors. Age advanced and TCR beta diversity per million T cells fell, roughly linearly.

A second PCR of roughly 7 to 11 cycles used a sample-barcoded 5' primer and a J-beta primer mix. From the 5' RACE reads, TCRdb called clonotypes with MiXCR, one entry per CDR3 protein. The data show 1,800,000 or so distinct CDR3 sequences, around 40% seen once. The CDR3 consists of 14 residues. The germline V gene has CDR1 LNHNV and CDR2 YYDKDF (reference sequence). The TCR was taken from a human donor in good health. The material sequenced was blood. The chain links TRBV15 to TRBJ2-1; 7 nucleotides agree with TRBD1. This CDR3 reads CAASRVLGTEEQFF. CDR3 DNA sequence: TGTGCCGCCAGCAGAGTTCTTGGGACAGAAGAGCAGTTCTTC.